Listed here are 32 T cell receptor beta chains from one sample, sequenced in a study of vaccination and CD4 T cells after COVID-19. Treatment in this sample: 10-day PBMC culture with coronavirus spike peptide pools or control peptides (ViraFEST assay). Their antigens are not known. Sequencing of the DNA from cultured CD4+ T cells was carried out with the Oncomine TCR Beta short-read assay. TCRdb redid the calling of the PCR reads with MiXCR, one entry per CDR3 protein. The sample has under 25,000 distinct CDR3 sequences; roughly 41% are singletons. Sequences were derived from CD4+ T cells from blood, cultured in vitro, sampled after SARS-CoV-2 vaccination. The receptors were sampled from a human donor who had recovered from COVID-19.

This rearrangement joins TRBV11-3 to TRBJ1-2; 8 positions agree with TRBD1. The trim removed 4 bases at V and 5 bases at J, leaving 9 bases unmatched. The germline gives CDR1 SGHNT, CDR2 YENEEA. The CDR3 is 15 residues long. In DNA form, the CDR3 reads TGTGCCAGCAGCTCCTCAGGGACAGGTCCTTATGGCTACACCTTC. This sequence encodes CASSSSGTGPYGYTF.

The chain employs TRBV6-1 and TRBJ2-5; D is possibly TRBD1 (5 bases). CDR3 length: 15 amino acids. Trimming stripped 4 bases from V and 5 bases from J, with 17 bases between. Germline assignment: CDR1 MNHNS and CDR2 SASEGT. The chain's CDR3 is CASSAAGPPGETQYF. The CDR3 nucleotides read TGTGCCAGCAGTGCGGCAGGGCCCCCAGGGGAGACCCAGTACTTC.

The chain has TRBV11-2 and TRBJ2-5; D is possibly TRBD2 (6 bases). This CDR3 is built from 14 residues. V gave up 5 bases and J gave up 5 bases, with 15 bases separating them. CDR1 is SGHAT, CDR2 FQNNGV, per germline. This CDR3 reads CASSPTGGVETQYF. In DNA, the CDR3 is TGTGCCAGCAGCCCAACCGGGGGTGTGGAGACCCAGTACTTC.

This clonotype was seen a few times. The genes are TRBV20-1 and TRBJ1-5, with a possible D match to TRBD1 (6 bases). V shed 6 bases and J shed 0 bases, with 15 bases lying between them. Germline V CDR1 and CDR2: DFQATT, SNEGSKA (reference sequence). The CDR3 consists of 15 residues. The CDR3: CSASTGTNSNQPQHF. Written as DNA, the CDR3 is TGCAGTGCCAGTACCGGGACAAATAGCAATCAGCCCCAGCATTTT.

The sample holds a few counts of this clonotype. The rearrangement links TRBV6-1 to TRBJ1-1; 7 bases are shared with TRBD1. This CDR3 spans 13 amino acids. V shed 3 bases and J 6 bases; nucleotides not matched to a gene: 4. Germline CDR1 MNHNS, CDR2 SASEGT. CDR3 residues: CASSEGDRAEAFF. The CDR3, as DNA: TGTGCCAGCAGTGAGGGCGACAGGGCTGAAGCTTTCTTT.

The rearrangement links TRBV6-2 or TRBV6-3 to TRBJ1-5, with 7 bases fitting TRBD1. CDR3 length: 17 amino acids. Germline trimming cut 6 bases from V and 4 bases from J; bases unmatched to any gene: 15. The germline V gene has CDR1 MNHEY and CDR2 SVGEGT. The DNA for the CDR3 is TGTGCCAGCAGAGACCGACAGGGTCTACCTAAAAATCAGCCCCAGCATTTT. Translating gives CASRDRQGLPKNQPQHF.

The chain couples TRBV11-3 to TRBJ1-1; TRBD1 is a possible D gene (5 bases). V gave up 6 bases and J gave up 5 bases, with 16 bases separating them. The length of the CDR3 is 14 residues. Germline V gene sequence: CDR1 SGHNT, CDR2 YENEEA. CDR3 sequence: CASRTGPRGTEAFF. The CDR3 DNA reads as TGTGCCAGCAGAACAGGACCCCGGGGAACTGAAGCTTTCTTT.

This clonotype was seen a few times. The V call is TRBV19, the J call TRBJ1-2, with D possibly matching TRBD1 (5 bases). The germline gives CDR1 LNHDA, CDR2 SQIVND (reference sequence). The CDR3 is made up of 14 amino acids. The V gene lost 3 bases and the J gene lost 2 bases, with 10 bases spanning the gap. The CDR3 here is CASSIAGENYGYTF. As DNA, the CDR3 is TGTGCCAGTAGTATTGCGGGGGAGAACTATGGCTACACCTTC. The full variable domain, in which reference TRBV19 and TRBJ1-2 provide the parts outside the CDR3, is DGGITQSPKYLFRKEGQNVTLSCEQNLNHDAMYWYRQDPGQGLRLIYYSQIVNDFQKGDIAEGYSVSREKKESFPLTVTSAQKNPTAFYLCASSIAGENYGYTFGSGTRLTVV.

The V and J genes are TRBV7-9 and TRBJ2-3; TRBD1 matches at 7 bases. V lost 5 bases and J lost 4; bases outside the gene matches: 6. The germline V gene has CDR1 SEHNR and CDR2 FQNEAQ (reference sequence). The CDR3 length is 14 residues. CDR3 DNA sequence: TGTGCCAGCAGCCCTCGGACAGGTTCAGATACGCAGTATTTT. This encodes CASSPRTGSDTQYF.

This clonotype was observed a handful of times. The rearrangement links TRBV24-1 to TRBJ2-5; D assignment may be TRBD1 or TRBD2 (5 bases each). The length of the CDR3 is 13 residues. The V and J ends lost 4 bases and 4 bases respectively, with 9 bases between them. Germline CDR1 KGHDR, CDR2 SFDVKD. In DNA, the CDR3 is TGTGCCACCAGTGACCCGGGGCGAGAGACCCAGTACTTC. Protein sequence: CATSDPGRETQYF.

The chain carries TRBV6-1 and TRBJ2-7; D gene uncertain. Trimming left V 6 bases short and J 0 bases short, with 9 bases between. CDR1 MNHNS and CDR2 SASEGT come from the germline V gene. CDR3 size: 13 residues. CDR3 sequence: CASRAWDSYEQYF. CDR3 in DNA: TGTGCCAGCAGAGCCTGGGACTCCTACGAGCAGTACTTC.

The CDR3 region is CASVRGQGTFSNQPQHF. CDR3 DNA sequence: TGTGCCAGCGTGAGGGGCCAGGGGACTTTTAGCAATCAGCCCCAGCATTTT. The chain recombines TRBV28 with TRBJ1-5; weak D call: TRBD1 (6 bases). From germline, CDR1 is MDHEN and CDR2 SYDVKM. The CDR3 is 17 amino acids. V was cut by 8 bases and J by 0 bases, with 20 bases left in between.

The genes are TRBV5-4 and TRBJ2-7; 9 bases line up with TRBD1. Germline V gene sequence: CDR1 SGHNT, CDR2 YYREEE (reference sequence). CDR3 length: 14 amino acids. After removal of 6 bases from V and 6 bases from J, the junction contained 10 bases not matched to a gene. CDR3: CASNTPGQGTEQYF. CDR3 coding DNA: TGTGCCAGCAACACCCCGGGACAGGGTACCGAGCAGTACTTC.

For this clonotype: Since no conserved phenylalanine or tryptophan closes the CDR3, a read error is the likely cause. This sequence joins TRBV7-2 and TRBJ2-7, with D perhaps TRBD2 (5 bases). In germline, CDR1 is SGHTA, CDR2 FQGNSA. V dropped 4 bases and J dropped 7 bases, with 20 bases sitting between them. This CDR3 comprises 15 residues. The CDR3 reads CASSSRLPGWKEQYS. CDR3 nucleotide sequence: TGTGCCAGCAGCTCTAGACTACCGGGCTGGAAAGAGCAGTACTCC.

V and J are TRBV7-2 and TRBJ1-2; weak D call: TRBD1 (5 bases). From germline, CDR1 is SGHTA and CDR2 FQGNSA. This CDR3 comprises 15 residues. Trimming stripped 1 base from V and 4 bases from J, with 13 bases between. The CDR3 reads CASSLGRGPPYGYTF. The CDR3 DNA reads TGTGCCAGCAGCTTAGGAAGGGGCCCTCCCTATGGCTACACCTTC.

By share of the sample, this clonotype is medium-sized. The chain has TRBV6-1 and TRBJ1-1; D is possibly TRBD1 (5 bases). The CDR3 totals 13 residues. The V end lost 6 bases, the J end lost 2 bases, and 10 bases lay between the germline ends. Germline CDR1 and CDR2: MNHNS and SASEGT. CDR3 coding DNA: TGTGCCAGCAGACTAGACAGAAACACTGAAGCTTTCTTT. Translation gives CASRLDRNTEAFF.

V usage is TRBV7-2 and J usage is TRBJ1-2, with D possibly being TRBD1 (6 bases). With 5 bases removed from V and 6 bases from J, the gap between germline ends came to 16 bases. The CDR3 runs to 14 residues. From germline, CDR1 is SGHTA and CDR2 FQGNSA. The CDR3: CASSETGPGDGYTF. For the CDR3, the DNA is TGTGCCAGCAGCGAAACAGGGCCGGGGGATGGCTACACCTTC. Using reference TRBV7-2 and TRBJ1-2 for the parts outside the CDR3, the full variable domain is GAGVSQSPSNKVTEKGKDVELRCDPISGHTALYWYRQSLGQGLEFLIYFQGNSAPDKSGLPSDRFSAERTGGSVSTLTIQRTQQEDSAVYLCASSETGPGDGYTFGSGTRLTVV.

This clonotype showed up just a few times. The chain links TRBV25-1 to TRBJ2-5; 8 bases align to TRBD2. Germline V CDR1 and CDR2: MGHDK, SYGVNS. V gave up 2 bases and J gave up 1 base; unmatched junction bases: 6. The CDR3 has 16 residues. This CDR3 is CASSEGTRGAQETQYF. CDR3 sequence (DNA): TGTGCCAGCAGTGAAGGGACTAGAGGCGCCCAAGAGACCCAGTACTTC.

This clonotype showed up just once. The V call is TRBV6-5, the J call TRBJ1-4; the D is unclear. Germline lookup yields CDR1 MNHEY and CDR2 SVGAGI. The length of the CDR3 is 15 residues. V shed 2 bases and J shed 4 bases, with 11 bases lying between them. CDR3 in amino acids: CASSYTPGNNEKLFF. In nucleotides, the CDR3 is TGTGCCAGCAGTTACACTCCCGGAAATAATGAAAAACTGTTTTTT.

There are a few counts of this clonotype. The gene calls are TRBV6-5 and TRBJ2-2; no reliable D call. The ends were cut back, 4 bases at V and 8 bases at J, with 8 bases in the middle. The CDR3 runs to 12 residues. Germline assignment: CDR1 MNHEY and CDR2 SVGAGI. CDR3 coding DNA: TGTGCCAGCAGTTTTCGTAAGGGGGAGCTGTTTTTT. Translating it yields CASSFRKGELFF.

This chain connects TRBV27 to TRBJ2-1; D is undetermined. The germline V gene encodes CDR1 MNHEY and CDR2 SMNVEV (reference sequence). The CDR3 spans 16 residues. Trimming removed 3 bases at V and 4 bases at J, with 16 bases between. CDR3 residues: CASSLRTGQLYNEQFF. CDR3 sequence (DNA): TGTGCCAGCAGTTTGAGGACGGGTCAACTATACAATGAGCAGTTCTTC.

In this sample, this clonotype is medium-sized. V is TRBV6-2 or TRBV6-3 and J is TRBJ1-5, with 10 bases aligning to TRBD1. Germline V gene lookup returns CDR1 MNHEY and CDR2 SVGEGT. Trimming cost V 1 base and J 0 bases; bases outside gene matches: 6. The CDR3 spans 18 residues. The CDR3 here is CASSYFGQGVLSNQPQHF. DNA for the CDR3: TGTGCCAGCAGTTACTTCGGACAGGGGGTCCTTAGCAATCAGCCCCAGCATTTT.

For the CDR3, the DNA is TGTGCCAGCAGTTTGCGACGTAATGAAAAACTGTTTTTT. Its translation: CASSLRRNEKLFF. The V and J genes are TRBV28 and TRBJ1-4; D uncertain. Deletions cut 3 bases from V and 4 bases from J, with 6 bases between. This CDR3 region has 13 residues. Germline assignment: CDR1 MDHEN and CDR2 SYDVKM.

The chain joins TRBV27 to TRBJ1-1; D call uncertain. There are 14 residues in the CDR3. Trimming left V 2 bases short and J 2 bases short, with 9 bases between. The germline gives CDR1 MNHEY, CDR2 SMNVEV (reference sequence). The chain's CDR3 is CASSLDQFNTEAFF. The CDR3, as DNA: TGTGCCAGCAGTTTAGATCAGTTTAACACTGAAGCTTTCTTT.

The gene calls are TRBV14 and TRBJ2-2; D is perhaps TRBD2 (5 bases). The germline V gene encodes CDR1 SGHDN and CDR2 FVKESK. With 4 bases removed from V and 4 bases from J, the gap between germline ends came to 7 bases. The CDR3 length is 13 residues. For the CDR3, the DNA is TGTGCCAGCAGCCTCGGAGGCACCGGGGAGCTGTTTTTT. This gives the protein CASSLGGTGELFF.

The chain combines TRBV20-1 with TRBJ2-1; D is unclear. In germline, CDR1 is DFQATT, CDR2 SNEGSKA (reference sequence). The CDR3 extends over 14 amino acids. The ends were cut back, 0 bases at V and 2 bases at J, with 8 bases in the middle. For the CDR3, the DNA is TGCAGTGCTAGAGAATTAGGTCCCTACAATGAGCAGTTCTTC. It codes for CSARELGPYNEQFF.

The chain carries TRBV27 and TRBJ2-4; the D is unclear. V shed 4 bases and J shed 0 bases, with 16 bases lying between them. Germline V gene lookup returns CDR1 MNHEY and CDR2 SMNVEV (reference sequence). The CDR3 is 17 amino acids. This chain's CDR3 is CASSSRPPRSAKNIQYF. The CDR3 DNA is TGTGCCAGCAGTTCCAGGCCTCCCAGGTCAGCCAAAAACATTCAGTACTTC.

The chain is built from TRBV20-1 and TRBJ2-7; D possibly corresponds to TRBD2 (6 bases). Germline values: CDR1 DFQATT, CDR2 SNEGSKA (reference sequence). The V and J ends lost 3 bases and 0 bases respectively, with 15 bases between them. This CDR3 spans 15 amino acids. The CDR3 sequence: CSASGEEKGSYEQYF. CDR3 coding DNA: TGCAGTGCTAGCGGGGAGGAAAAAGGCTCCTACGAGCAGTACTTC.

The rearrangement uses TRBV19 and TRBJ1-5; D not certain. Germline CDR1 LNHDA, CDR2 SQIVND (reference sequence). The CDR3 totals 12 residues. Trimming took 3 bases from V and 6 from J, leaving 6 bases between them. CDR3 loop: CASSIVGQPQHF. The CDR3, as DNA: TGTGCCAGTAGTATTGTGGGTCAGCCCCAGCATTTT.

The V call is TRBV27, the J call TRBJ1-6; 7 nucleotides align to TRBD1. From germline, CDR1 is MNHEY and CDR2 SMNVEV (reference sequence). The CDR3 contains 14 residues. Germline trimming cut 5 bases from V and 7 bases from J; bases unmatched to any gene: 5. The CDR3 DNA follows: TGTGCCAGCAGTCCGACAGGGCGGAATTCACCCCTCCACTTT. It encodes CASSPTGRNSPLHF.

V and J are TRBV7-7 and TRBJ2-2; D remains unclear. V was cut by 1 base and J by 1 base, with 4 bases left in between. CDR1 is SSHAT and CDR2 is FNYEAQ in the germline V gene (reference sequence). CDR3 size: 14 residues. DNA of the CDR3: TGTGCCAGCAGCTTAGACGGGAACACCGGGGAGCTGTTTTTT. As protein: CASSLDGNTGELFF.

This clonotype has only a few counts. The J gene is TRBJ1-2, the V gene TRBV20-1; D gene ambiguous. From germline, CDR1 is DFQATT and CDR2 SNEGSKA (reference sequence). This CDR3 has 14 residues. Trimming cost V 6 bases and J 5 bases, with 19 bases left between them. The CDR3 region is CSASSPGVAYGYTF. The DNA of the CDR3 is TGCAGTGCCTCCTCCCCCGGTGTAGCGTATGGCTACACCTTC.